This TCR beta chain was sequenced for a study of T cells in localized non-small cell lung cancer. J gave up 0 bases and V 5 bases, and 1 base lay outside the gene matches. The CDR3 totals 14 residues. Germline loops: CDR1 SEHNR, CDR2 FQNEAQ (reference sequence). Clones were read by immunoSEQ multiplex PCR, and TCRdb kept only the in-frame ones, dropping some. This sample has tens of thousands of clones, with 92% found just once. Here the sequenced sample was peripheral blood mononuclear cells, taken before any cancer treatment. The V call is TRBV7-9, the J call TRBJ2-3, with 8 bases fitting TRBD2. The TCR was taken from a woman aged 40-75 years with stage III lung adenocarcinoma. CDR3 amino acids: CASSPSGSTDTQYF. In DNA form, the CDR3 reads TGTGCCAGCAGCCCTAGCGGGAGCACAGATACGCAGTATTTT.